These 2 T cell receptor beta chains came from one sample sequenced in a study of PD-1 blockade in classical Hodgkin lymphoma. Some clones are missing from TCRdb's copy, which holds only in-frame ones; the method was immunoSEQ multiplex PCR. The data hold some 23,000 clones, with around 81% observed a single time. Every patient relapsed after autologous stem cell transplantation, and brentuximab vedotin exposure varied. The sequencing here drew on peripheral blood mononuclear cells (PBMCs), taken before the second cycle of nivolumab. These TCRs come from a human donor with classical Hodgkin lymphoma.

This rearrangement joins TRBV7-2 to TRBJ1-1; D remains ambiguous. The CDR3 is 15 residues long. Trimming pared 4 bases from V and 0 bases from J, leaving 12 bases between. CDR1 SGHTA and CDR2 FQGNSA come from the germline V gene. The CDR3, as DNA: TGTGCCAGCAGCTCCCCCCTCGTCTTGAACACTGAAGCTTTCTTT. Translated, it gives CASSSPLVLNTEAFF.

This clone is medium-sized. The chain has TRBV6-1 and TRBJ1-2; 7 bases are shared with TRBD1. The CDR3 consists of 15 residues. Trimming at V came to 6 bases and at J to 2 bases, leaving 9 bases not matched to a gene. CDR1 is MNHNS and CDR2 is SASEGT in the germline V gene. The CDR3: CASRWWQGGNYGYTF. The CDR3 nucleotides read TGTGCCAGCAGATGGTGGCAGGGGGGAAACTATGGCTACACCTTC.